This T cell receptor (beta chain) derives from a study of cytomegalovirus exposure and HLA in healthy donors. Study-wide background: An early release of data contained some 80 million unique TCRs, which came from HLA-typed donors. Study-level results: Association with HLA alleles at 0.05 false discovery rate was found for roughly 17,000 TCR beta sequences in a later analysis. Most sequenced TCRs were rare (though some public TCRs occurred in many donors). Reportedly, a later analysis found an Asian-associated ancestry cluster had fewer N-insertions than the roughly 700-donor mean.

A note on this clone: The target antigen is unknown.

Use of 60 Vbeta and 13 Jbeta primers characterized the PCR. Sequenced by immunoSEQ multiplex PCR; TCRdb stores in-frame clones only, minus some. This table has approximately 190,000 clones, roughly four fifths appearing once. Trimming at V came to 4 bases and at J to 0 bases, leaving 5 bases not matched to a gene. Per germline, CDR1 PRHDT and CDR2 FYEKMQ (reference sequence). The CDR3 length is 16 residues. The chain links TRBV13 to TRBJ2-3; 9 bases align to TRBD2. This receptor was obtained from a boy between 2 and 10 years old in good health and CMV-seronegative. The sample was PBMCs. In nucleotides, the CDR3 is TGTGCCAGCAGCTCGCGGGGGGGCAGTAGCACAGATACGCAGTATTTT. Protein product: CASSSRGGSSTDTQYF.